This passage covers 9 T cell receptor beta chains from one sample sequenced in a study of T cell responses to AZD1222 COVID-19 vaccine (dated by TCRdb to the early 2020s). The library was made by the immunoSEQ multiplex PCR assay. TCRdb stores this immuneACCESS table with in-frame sequences only. Part of the clones is absent; in the studies checked, under half of the shortfall reflects unresolved V genes, and no reason is known for the rest. Within this sample are approximately 130,000 clones, with over 90% of them counted one time only. The ten largest clones add up to about 1% of the sample. In light of the paper, this sample's time point label describes: baseline before first vaccination. Source: peripheral blood, taken on day 0 of AZD1222 vaccination. These TCRs come from an adult in good health.

The gene calls are TRBV13 and TRBJ2-1, with TRBD1 matching over 11 bases. CDR1 PRHDT and CDR2 FYEKMQ come from the germline V gene (reference sequence). The CDR3 loop spans 14 amino acids. The V and J ends lost 5 bases and 4 bases, in that order; junction bases with no gene match: 1. The CDR3: CASSRDRGYNEQFF. In DNA, the CDR3 is TGTGCCAGCAGCCGGGACAGGGGGTACAATGAGCAGTTCTTC.

The rearrangement links TRBV14 to TRBJ1-2; D unresolved. Per germline, CDR1 SGHDN and CDR2 FVKESK. The V end was cut by 4 bases, the J end by 3 bases, with 9 bases between. The CDR3 sequence is 13 residues long. The CDR3 reads CASSLIPDYGYTF. The DNA of the CDR3 is TGTGCCAGCAGCCTCATACCGGACTATGGCTACACCTTC.

The chain has TRBV11-1 and TRBJ1-2; the D gene is possibly TRBD1 (5 bases). V gave up 1 base and J gave up 2 bases, with 11 bases separating them. CDR1 is SGHAT and CDR2 is FQDESV in the germline V gene (reference sequence). The CDR3 totals 15 residues. CDR3 nucleotides: TGTGCCAGCAGCTTAGTTGAGGGGAAGAACTATGGCTACACCTTC. Translated, it gives CASSLVEGKNYGYTF.

The chain is built from TRBV4-1 and TRBJ2-2; D unresolved. The germline V gene encodes CDR1 MGHRA and CDR2 YSYEKL. V was shortened by 3 bases and J by 4 bases, with 6 bases between the two germline ends. This CDR3 comprises 13 residues. The CDR3 loop reads CASSQTPTGELFF. The CDR3 DNA reads as TGCGCCAGCAGCCAGACCCCCACCGGGGAGCTGTTTTTT.

The chain employs TRBV10-2 and TRBJ2-5; D is perhaps TRBD2 (6 bases). The germline gives CDR1 WSHSY, CDR2 SAAADI. Trimming removed 8 bases at V and 4 bases at J, with 14 bases between. CDR3 length: 13 residues. This CDR3 is CASSRTNAETQYF. In nucleotides, the CDR3 is TGCGCCAGCTCCCGGACTAATGCAGAGACCCAGTACTTC.

V and J are TRBV19 and TRBJ1-4, with 7 bases fitting TRBD1. The CDR3 extends over 19 amino acids. With V trimmed by 3 bases and J by 0 bases, 13 bases remained unmatched. CDR1 and CDR2 (germline): LNHDA, SQIVND (reference sequence). The CDR3 nucleotides are TGTGCCAGTAGTATGGCGAGGGGGCCCGGGAGTTCAACTAATGAAAAACTGTTTTTT. It encodes CASSMARGPGSSTNEKLFF.

This rearrangement joins TRBV7-2 to TRBJ1-2; D not resolved. The CDR3 is 14 residues long. Germline lookup yields CDR1 SGHTA and CDR2 FQGNSA. Trimming left V 3 bases short and J 0 bases short, with 8 bases between. The CDR3 DNA is TGTGCCAGCAGCTTCAGGACCGCTAACTATGGCTACACCTTC. It codes for CASSFRTANYGYTF.

The chain has TRBV4-1 and TRBJ2-1, with unresolved D. Per germline, CDR1 MGHRA and CDR2 YSYEKL. The V end was cut by 0 bases, the J end by 5 bases, with 11 bases between. This CDR3 is 15 amino acids long. CDR3 in amino acids: CASSQELGGNNEQFF. DNA for the CDR3: TGCGCCAGCAGCCAAGAACTGGGTGGGAACAATGAGCAGTTCTTC.

The chain combines TRBV5-1 with TRBJ1-1, with TRBD1 matching 9 bases. This CDR3 is built from 15 residues. Germline CDR1 reads SGHRS; CDR2 reads YFSETQ. V gave up 2 bases and J gave up 3 bases; unmatched junction bases: 5. CDR3 protein: CASSLQGARDTEAFF. DNA of the CDR3: TGCGCCAGCAGCTTACAGGGGGCCCGGGACACTGAAGCTTTCTTT.